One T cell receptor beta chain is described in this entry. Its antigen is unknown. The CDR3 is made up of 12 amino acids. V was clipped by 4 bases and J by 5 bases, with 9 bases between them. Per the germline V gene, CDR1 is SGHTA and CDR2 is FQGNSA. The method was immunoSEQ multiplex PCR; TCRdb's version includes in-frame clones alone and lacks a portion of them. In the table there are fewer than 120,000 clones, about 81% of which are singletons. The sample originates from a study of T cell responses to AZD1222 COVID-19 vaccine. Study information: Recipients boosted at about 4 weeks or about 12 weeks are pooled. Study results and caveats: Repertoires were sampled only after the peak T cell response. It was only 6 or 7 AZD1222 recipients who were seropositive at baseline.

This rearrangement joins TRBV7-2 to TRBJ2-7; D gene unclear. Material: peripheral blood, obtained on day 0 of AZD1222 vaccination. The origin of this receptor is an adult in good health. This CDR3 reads CASSSSRHEQYF. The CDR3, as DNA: TGTGCCAGCAGCTCCTCTAGGCACGAGCAGTACTTC.